Below, 23 T cell receptor beta chains from the same sample are listed, as sequenced in a study of CD8+ T cells in alopecia areata. Noted treatment: oral pan-JAK inhibitor, 5-10 mg twice daily. RNA was isolated and reverse transcribed to cDNA, the sequencing template. This table comes from immunoSEQ multiplex PCR, and its TCRdb copy is limited to in-frame clones, with some not included. The table has 50,000 to 65,000 clones, roughly 50% seen once. The sequencing here drew on CD8+ T cells sorted from blood, taken around week 37, from a patient treated with tofacitinib. The receptors shown here come from a human donor with alopecia areata.

The V and J genes are TRBV27 and TRBJ2-1; D gene uncertain. The ends were cut back, 3 bases at V and 7 bases at J, with 10 bases in the middle. The germline gives CDR1 MNHEY, CDR2 SMNVEV (reference sequence). The CDR3 is made up of 13 amino acids. CDR3 in DNA: TGTGCCAGCAGTTTGGCAACGCATAATGAGCAGTTCTTC. Amino acids: CASSLATHNEQFF.

This clone was detected only a few times. This rearrangement joins TRBV29-1 to TRBJ2-3; no firm D call. Between the trimmed V and J ends, which lost 4 bases and 8 bases, there was a span of 10 bases. Germline CDR1 and CDR2: SQVTM and ANQGSEA. This CDR3 is 11 amino acids long. This CDR3 reads CSVVWSGTQYF. The CDR3 nucleotides are TGCAGCGTTGTATGGTCTGGTACGCAGTATTTT.

As DNA, the CDR3 is TGTGCCAGCAGTGAGACTAGCGGGAGACCCGATACGCAGTATTTT. Its translation is CASSETSGRPDTQYF. The V call is TRBV6-6, the J call TRBJ2-3, with 12 bases lining up with TRBD2. Germline V gene data show CDR1 as MNHNY and CDR2 as SVGAGI (reference sequence). The CDR3 covers 15 residues. V dropped 5 bases and J dropped 6; count of bases not matched to a gene: 6.

The chain joins TRBV5-6 to TRBJ1-5; possible D gene TRBD1, 6 bases. V was trimmed by 0 bases and J by 1 base, leaving 11 bases between them. The CDR3 extends over 16 amino acids. CDR1 and CDR2 from the germline V gene are SGHDT and YYEEEE. This chain's CDR3 is CASSLAGVGSNQPQHF. In nucleotides, the CDR3 is TGTGCCAGCAGCTTGGCAGGGGTTGGGAGCAATCAGCCCCAGCATTTT.

This clone was observed a few times. This chain joins TRBV29-1 and TRBJ2-5; D not resolved. The V end lost 5 bases, the J end lost 5 bases, and 18 bases lay between the germline ends. The CDR3 has 14 amino acids. Germline V CDR1 and CDR2: SQVTM, ANQGSEA. This CDR3 is CSVQEVDLGETQYF. Written as DNA, the CDR3 is TGCAGCGTTCAGGAAGTTGACCTTGGGGAGACCCAGTACTTC.

This chain joins TRBV4-3 and TRBJ2-5; 8 nucleotides line up with TRBD2. The ends lost 4 bases at V and 1 base at J; junction bases unmatched: 5. The CDR3 has 15 residues. From germline, CDR1 is LGHNA and CDR2 YSLEER. The CDR3 bases are TGCGCCAGCAGCCTAGCGGGGCGGGTCCAAGAGACCCAGTACTTC. Translation gives CASSLAGRVQETQYF.

The J gene is TRBJ2-7, the V gene TRBV29-1; 9 bases match TRBD1. The V gene end was trimmed by 7 bases and the J gene end by 4 bases; junction bases not matched to a gene: 11. The CDR3 runs to 14 residues. Germline V gene lookup returns CDR1 SQVTM and CDR2 ANQGSEA. The CDR3 here is CSATGTGWSYEQYF. DNA of the CDR3: TGCAGCGCTACCGGGACAGGGTGGTCATACGAGCAGTACTTC.

This clone was detected only a few times. CDR3 protein: CASSEAGSGPYEQYF. The CDR3 DNA follows: TGTGCCAGCAGTGAAGCGGGAAGCGGCCCCTACGAGCAGTACTTC. This chain joins TRBV6-1 and TRBJ2-7; a possible D gene is TRBD2 (5 bases). The V end lost 0 bases, the J end lost 2 bases, and 11 bases lay between the germline ends. The CDR3 has 15 residues. Germline V gene sequence: CDR1 MNHNS, CDR2 SASEGT.

This clone has just a few counts. The chain couples TRBV7-2 to TRBJ2-5; D may be TRBD1 (6 bases). Trimming left V 4 bases short and J 5 bases short, with 17 bases between. CDR1 and CDR2 from the germline V gene are SGHTA and FQGNSA. The length of the CDR3 is 15 residues. This CDR3 reads CASSSGQLNVETQYF. DNA of the CDR3: TGTGCCAGCAGCTCCGGACAGCTTAACGTGGAGACCCAGTACTTC. Full variable domain (outside the CDR3, taken from reference TRBV7-2 and TRBJ2-5): GAGVSQSPSNKVTEKGKDVELRCDPISGHTALYWYRQSLGQGLEFLIYFQGNSAPDKSGLPSDRFSAERTGGSVSTLTIQRTQQEDSAVYLCASSSGQLNVETQYFGPGTRLLVL.

This clone was recorded a few times. This chain joins TRBV29-1 and TRBJ2-7; 12 nucleotides agree with TRBD2. The CDR3 contains 16 residues. Germline CDR1 reads SQVTM; CDR2 reads ANQGSEA. Trimming removed 0 bases from V and 4 bases from J; junction bases left unmatched: 7. The CDR3 here is CSVEDRETSGSYEQYF. The CDR3 DNA reads as TGCAGCGTTGAAGATAGAGAGACTAGCGGGAGTTACGAGCAGTACTTC.

This clone has a single count. The chain has TRBV27 and TRBJ2-7; 7 bases agree with TRBD2. CDR3 length: 14 residues. The germline CDR1 and CDR2 sequences are MNHEY and SMNVEV (reference sequence). The J segment lost 2 bases and the V segment lost 6 bases, leaving 7 bases of the junction unmatched. The chain's CDR3 is CASSFGGRAYEQYF. The CDR3 coding sequence is TGTGCCAGCAGCTTTGGGGGGAGGGCCTACGAGCAGTACTTC.

This clone was found a few times. The chain links TRBV2 to TRBJ1-5, with TRBD1 as a possible D gene (5 bases). Trimming shortened V by 6 bases and J by 6 bases, and 24 bases separated the two germline ends. The CDR3 sequence is 17 residues long. Germline lookup yields CDR1 SNHLY and CDR2 FYNNEI. Here the CDR3 DNA reads TGTGCCAGCAGCCAAAGCGGGGGGGACCCTGGGGCTCAGCCCCAGCATTTT. It translates to CASSQSGGDPGAQPQHF.

The chain joins TRBV29-1 to TRBJ2-3; 9 nucleotides agree with TRBD1. The V segment lost 7 bases and the J segment 6 bases; nucleotides outside the gene matches: 17. Germline V gives CDR1 SQVTM, CDR2 ANQGSEA. The CDR3 consists of 16 residues. CDR3 nucleotides: TGCAGCGGGACTCCACAGGGGGCGAGTGGTGTGGATACGCAGTATTTT. This sequence encodes CSGTPQGASGVDTQYF.

This clone showed up just a few times. The chain uses TRBV29-1 and TRBJ2-3, with 8 bases identical to TRBD2. CDR1 and CDR2 from the germline V gene are SQVTM and ANQGSEA. The ends lost 0 bases at V and 1 base at J; junction bases unmatched: 6. The CDR3 is 16 residues long. The CDR3 region has the DNA TGCAGCGTTGAAGATGTCCTAGCGGGCCGCACAGATACGCAGTATTTT. The encoded protein is CSVEDVLAGRTDTQYF.

J is TRBJ2-1 and V is TRBV10-3; 10 bases map to TRBD2. The CDR3 is 14 amino acids. CDR1 and CDR2 from the germline V gene are ENHRY and SYGVKD. J was trimmed by 14 bases and V by 6 bases; bases with no gene match: 13. The CDR3 reads CAISTLLAGAYEFF. CDR3 sequence (DNA): TGTGCCATCAGCACCCTTCTAGCGGGAGCTTACGAGTTCTTC.

The chain is built from TRBV2 and TRBJ2-1; 7 bases agree with TRBD1. Germline values: CDR1 SNHLY, CDR2 FYNNEI. The V segment lost 6 bases and the J segment 1 base; nucleotides outside the gene matches: 3. The CDR3 is 14 residues long. The CDR3: CASRDRESYNEQFF. The CDR3 region has the DNA TGTGCCAGCAGAGACAGGGAGTCCTACAATGAGCAGTTCTTC. The full variable domain, in which reference TRBV2 and TRBJ2-1 provide the parts outside the CDR3, is EPEVTQTPSHQVTQMGQEVILRCVPISNHLYFYWYRQILGQKVEFLVSFYNNEISEKSEIFDDQFSVERPDGSNFTLKIRSTKLEDSAMYFCASRDRESYNEQFFGPGTRLTVL.

This clone was seen only once. The V call is TRBV14, the J call TRBJ2-7; weak D call: TRBD1 (6 bases). The V gene lost 3 bases and the J gene lost 2 bases, with 11 bases spanning the gap. Germline-derived CDR1 and CDR2 are SGHDN and FVKESK. The CDR3 contains 14 residues. The CDR3 nucleotides are TGTGCCAGCAGCCACCGGACAGTCACCTACGAGCAGTACTTC. Translated, it gives CASSHRTVTYEQYF.

V is TRBV6-5 and J is TRBJ2-5; D gene uncertain. The CDR3 is made up of 12 amino acids. Germline CDR1 and CDR2: MNHEY and SVGAGI. The ends were cut back, 8 bases at V and 7 bases at J, with 14 bases in the middle. The CDR3 bases are TGTGCCAGCGAAGCAGTCGATGGGACCCAGTACTTC. It encodes CASEAVDGTQYF.

The rearrangement links TRBV19 to TRBJ1-3, with D tentatively TRBD1 (5 bases). V was clipped by 7 bases and J by 0 bases, with 16 bases between them. The germline V gene has CDR1 LNHDA and CDR2 SQIVND (reference sequence). There are 16 residues in the CDR3. CDR3 nucleotide sequence: TGTGCCAGTACCATAGGGACGCTGCACTCTGGAAACACCATATATTTT. It translates to CASTIGTLHSGNTIYF.

This clone has a handful of counts. The rearrangement joins TRBV4-1 to TRBJ2-5, with 7 nucleotides matching TRBD2. V trimming: 2 bases; J trimming: 5 bases; junction bases outside the gene matches: 8. The CDR3 contains 15 residues. The germline gives CDR1 MGHRA, CDR2 YSYEKL. CDR3: CASSQREGKPETQYF. The CDR3 DNA reads as TGCGCCAGCAGCCAAAGGGAGGGTAAACCGGAGACCCAGTACTTC.

The chain joins TRBV4-1 to TRBJ1-2; 8 bases line up with TRBD1. Germline-derived CDR1 and CDR2 are MGHRA and YSYEKL. CDR3 length: 14 amino acids. J was trimmed by 2 bases and V by 4 bases; bases with no gene match: 3. The CDR3 sequence: CASSRRQGNYGYTF. The CDR3, as DNA: TGCGCCAGCAGCCGCCGACAGGGGAACTATGGCTACACCTTC.

The chain joins TRBV27 to TRBJ2-2; either TRBD1 or TRBD2 may supply D (6 bases each). The CDR3 extends over 16 amino acids. Germline V lookup: CDR1 MNHEY, CDR2 SMNVEV (reference sequence). The V gene lost 8 bases and the J gene lost 2 bases, with 18 bases spanning the gap. Written as DNA, the CDR3 is TGTGCCAGCGCCCATAGGGGGACTTTCAACACCGGGGAGCTGTTTTTT. This codes for CASAHRGTFNTGELFF.

The chain is built from TRBV5-4 and TRBJ2-5; TRBD1 or TRBD2 may be the D gene (6 bases each). The CDR3 sequence is 16 residues long. V was clipped by 1 base and J by 4 bases, with 17 bases between them. Looked up from germline, CDR1 is SGHNT and CDR2 is YYREEE (reference sequence). CDR3 region: CASSLNGGGRGETQYF. CDR3 DNA: TGTGCCAGCAGCTTGAATGGTGGGGGGCGAGGAGAGACCCAGTACTTC.